This T cell receptor (beta chain) was observed in a study of PD-1 blockade in classical Hodgkin lymphoma. Study observations and caveats: Only CD4+ TCR diversity, not CD8+, had risen significantly by C4D1. Repertoire differences have undefined causes, possibly disease activity or prior therapy.

With regard to this clone: The antigen remains undetermined.

Exposure to brentuximab vedotin varied, and each patient had relapsed following autologous stem cell transplantation. Responses achieved at best were complete response, partial response or progressive disease. Repertoires were generated with immunoSEQ multiplex PCR, while TCRdb's copy carries only in-frame clones and drops some. The sample includes 40,000 to 65,000 clones, over 70% seen only once; the top ten take roughly 16%. This CDR3 is built from 15 residues. The J segment lost 8 bases and the V segment lost 4 bases, leaving 9 bases of the junction unmatched. Per germline, CDR1 SGHRS and CDR2 YFSETQ.

Specimen: peripheral blood mononuclear cells (PBMCs), collected at baseline. The chain is built from TRBV5-1 and TRBJ1-6, with 7 positions matching TRBD1. The sequence was collected from a human donor with classical Hodgkin lymphoma. The CDR3 is CASSPRQGTDSPLHF. The CDR3 DNA is TGCGCCAGCAGCCCTCGACAGGGTACGGATTCACCCCTCCACTTT.